The 12 T cell receptor beta chains below were found in one sample sequenced in a study of a mutant IDH1 vaccine in newly diagnosed glioma. Time point of the sample: week 23, last vaccination. All doses held 300 ug of mutant IDH1 20-mer peptide, with topical imiquimod. Only in-frame clones appear in the TCRdb table, and some are missing; sequencing was by immunoSEQ multiplex PCR. The repertoire holds about 82,000 clones, with 70% to 90% as singletons. These TCRs' antigens remain unknown. The sample in question was PBMCs, obtained from a glioma patient whose treatment included an IDH1 peptide vaccine. The origin of the receptors is a man aged 30 to 45 with glioma. Some clones in this sample may be carry-over from other donors' samples.

A remark on this clone: Germline and junction disagree at one end, which may indicate a read error. The chain employs TRBV28 and TRBJ2-7, with unresolved D. The CDR3 extends over 12 amino acids. Germline loops: CDR1 MDHEN, CDR2 SYDVKM. CDR3 residues: CASSRNLGEKRF. CDR3 sequence (DNA): TGTGCCAGCAGTCGTAACCTTGGGGAAAAAAGATTC.

This chain joins TRBV5-1 and TRBJ1-4; D remains unclear. There are 13 residues in the CDR3. Germline V gene sequence: CDR1 SGHRS, CDR2 YFSETQ. V was pared by 4 bases and J by 7 bases, with 11 bases between. This chain's CDR3 is CASSVGLGEKLFF. For the CDR3, the DNA is TGCGCCAGCAGCGTGGGCCTTGGTGAAAAACTGTTTTTT.

The chain has TRBV5-1 and TRBJ1-3; D not certain. V dropped 2 bases and J dropped 0 bases, with 9 bases sitting between them. The CDR3 consists of 15 residues. Germline CDR1 reads SGHRS; CDR2 reads YFSETQ. CDR3 protein: CASSFGRSSGNTIYF. The CDR3 region has the DNA TGCGCCAGCAGCTTCGGACGGAGCTCTGGAAACACCATATATTTT. The variable domain in full, with the rest retrieved from reference TRBV5-1 and TRBJ1-3, is KAGVTQTPRYLIKTRGQQVTLSCSPISGHRSVSWYQQTPGQGLQFLFEYFSETQRNKGNFPGRFSGRQFSNSRSEMNVSTLELGDSALYLCASSFGRSSGNTIYFGEGSWLTVV.

CDR3 in amino acids: CASSSVGSGNEQYF. CDR3 nucleotides: TGTGCCAGCAGCTCCGTGGGGTCAGGGAACGAGCAGTACTTC. The gene calls are TRBV7-9 and TRBJ2-7, with a possible D match to TRBD1 (5 bases). Germline CDR1 SEHNR, CDR2 FQNEAQ (reference sequence). V gave up 4 bases and J gave up 5 bases, with 15 bases separating them. The CDR3 spans 14 residues.

The chain uses TRBV30 and TRBJ1-4; possibly TRBD1 for D (6 bases). The CDR3 consists of 14 residues. V lost 7 bases to trimming and J lost 8 bases, with 20 bases between them. Germline V gene sequence: CDR1 GTSNPN, CDR2 SVGIG (reference sequence). CDR3 protein: CASRPAGAGEKLFF. CDR3 DNA: TGTGCCTCAAGGCCGGCAGGGGCAGGGGAAAAACTGTTTTTT.

The rearrangement uses TRBV10-2 and TRBJ2-5; tentatively, D is TRBD2 (6 bases). Germline loops: CDR1 WSHSY, CDR2 SAAADI. CDR3 length: 12 residues. V was clipped by 4 bases and J by 5 bases, with 8 bases between them. CDR3 DNA: TGCGCCAGCAGTGGTGCGGGGGAGACCCAGTACTTC. Translation gives CASSGAGETQYF.

This clone was detected once. The chain has TRBV28 and TRBJ1-4; tentative D call: TRBD1 (5 bases). This CDR3 is built from 15 residues. Germline CDR1 is MDHEN and CDR2 is SYDVKM. V lost 7 bases, J lost 0 bases, and 12 bases lay in between. The CDR3 is CASNLLGATNEKLFF. The CDR3 bases are TGTGCCAGCAACCTTTTAGGGGCAACTAATGAAAAACTGTTTTTT.

The chain has TRBV27 and TRBJ2-7; 9 positions agree with TRBD1. Trimming removed 0 bases from V and 6 bases from J; junction bases left unmatched: 9. Germline V gives CDR1 MNHEY, CDR2 SMNVEV (reference sequence). CDR3 length: 16 amino acids. The CDR3 bases are TGTGCCAGCAGTTTATCCCCCGGGACAGGGAGGACCGAGCAGTACTTC. Amino acids: CASSLSPGTGRTEQYF.

This clone was detected only a few times. The rearrangement joins TRBV6-5 to TRBJ1-1; TRBD1 might be the D (6 bases). V lost 7 bases to trimming and J lost 4 bases, with 16 bases between them. The germline gives CDR1 MNHEY, CDR2 SVGAGI. The CDR3 is 14 residues long. This chain's CDR3 is CASTMRGGVTEAFF. The CDR3 nucleotides read TGTGCCAGCACCATGCGAGGGGGTGTCACTGAAGCTTTCTTT.

The chain uses TRBV6-5 and TRBJ2-7, with a tentative D call TRBD2 (6 bases). The V end was cut by 3 bases, the J end by 4 bases, with 13 bases between. The germline V gene encodes CDR1 MNHEY and CDR2 SVGAGI. There are 14 residues in the CDR3. The CDR3 loop is CASSYSAGYYEQYF. As DNA, the CDR3 is TGTGCCAGCAGTTATTCGGCGGGATATTACGAGCAGTACTTC.

The rearrangement links TRBV28 to TRBJ2-7; possibly TRBD2 for D (6 bases). The V end was cut by 2 bases, the J end by 4 bases, with 15 bases between. This CDR3 region has 15 residues. In germline, CDR1 is MDHEN, CDR2 SYDVKM. The CDR3 protein is CASSLRRVTRYEQYF. The CDR3 DNA follows: TGTGCCAGCAGTTTACGGAGGGTAACTAGGTACGAGCAGTACTTC.

The V and J genes are TRBV28 and TRBJ1-3, with no clear D. V was pared by 2 bases and J by 4 bases, with 9 bases between. Germline CDR1 is MDHEN and CDR2 is SYDVKM. CDR3 size: 14 residues. CDR3 sequence reads: CASSLEVGGNTIYF. The CDR3 DNA reads as TGTGCCAGCAGTTTAGAGGTGGGGGGAAACACCATATATTTT.